Sequencing of this T cell receptor beta chain was carried out in a study of CD8 T cells in ankylosing spondylitis. TCRdb called the 5' RACE reads again in MiXCR, with one record for every CDR3 protein. The sample includes 25,000 or so distinct CDR3 sequences, 7.9% of them seen just once. This clonotype occurred a few times. Germline V gives CDR1 SQVTM, CDR2 ANQGSEA. The CDR3 length is 13 residues. Deletions cut 4 bases from V and 6 bases from J, with 15 bases between. The sequence derives from a male donor with ankylosing spondylitis or in good health (not recorded which). Sequences were obtained from blood. V gene TRBV29-1 combines with J gene TRBJ1-1, with unresolved D. The DNA of the CDR3 is TGCAGCGTTGGTGGCGGCTATTATTCTGAAGCTTTCTTT. It specifies CSVGGGYYSEAFF.